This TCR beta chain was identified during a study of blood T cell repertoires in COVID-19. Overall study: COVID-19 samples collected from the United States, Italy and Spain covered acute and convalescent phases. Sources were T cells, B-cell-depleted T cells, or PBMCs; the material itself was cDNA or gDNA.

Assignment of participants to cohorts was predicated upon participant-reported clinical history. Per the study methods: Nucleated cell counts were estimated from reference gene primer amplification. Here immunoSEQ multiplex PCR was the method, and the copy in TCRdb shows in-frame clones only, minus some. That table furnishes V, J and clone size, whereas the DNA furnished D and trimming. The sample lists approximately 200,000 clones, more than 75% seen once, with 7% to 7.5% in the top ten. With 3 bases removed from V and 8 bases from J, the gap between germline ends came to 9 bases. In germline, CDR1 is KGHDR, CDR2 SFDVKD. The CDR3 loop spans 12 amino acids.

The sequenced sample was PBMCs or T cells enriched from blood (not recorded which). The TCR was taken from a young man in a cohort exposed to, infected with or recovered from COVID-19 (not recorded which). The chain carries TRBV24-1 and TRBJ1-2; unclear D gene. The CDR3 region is CATSDQPGGYTF. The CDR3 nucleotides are TGTGCCACCAGTGATCAGCCAGGAGGCTACACCTTC.